This T cell receptor (beta chain) was recovered during a study of blood T cell repertoires in COVID-19. This CDR3 contains 16 residues. Per the germline V gene, CDR1 is SGHRS and CDR2 is YFSETQ. The V segment lost 0 bases and the J segment 1 base; nucleotides outside the gene matches: 1. Generated by immunoSEQ multiplex PCR, the TCRdb table keeps only in-frame clones and is missing some. The data show roughly 500,000 clones, over 75% seen once. Clinical history reported by participants formed the basis on which cohorts were assigned. The source is a woman aged 40 to 50 who had recovered from COVID-19. This sequence joins TRBV5-1 and TRBJ1-5, with TRBD1 identical over 10 bases. Sequences were obtained from PBMCs or T cells enriched from blood (not recorded which). The CDR3 coding sequence is TGCGCCAGCAGCTTGGAGGGACAGGGGAGCAATCAGCCCCAGCATTTT. Translating it yields CASSLEGQGSNQPQHF.